Listed below are T cell receptor beta chains from one sample, sequenced in a study of T cell changes during pregnancy in multiple sclerosis. TCRdb keeps only in-frame clones here, not all; method: immunoSEQ multiplex PCR. The sample includes approximately 87,000 clones, about nine tenths of them seen just once. Sequenced material: CD4+ T cells from peripheral blood mononuclear cells, taken in the second trimester of pregnancy. Receptors were obtained from a female donor with multiple sclerosis, enrolled in a pregnancy study. The CDR3 runs from the conserved cysteine through the conserved F or W. D genes are given only for firm matches. For some rows the clone size is stated as once, few or many, or as a class when expanded; others skip it.

TRBV11-2	TRBJ1-2	NA	NA	CASSAFRDTVYGYTF	TGTGCCAGCAGCGCTTTCCGGGACACCGTCTATGGCTACACCTTC
TRBV11-3	TRBJ2-2	NA	TRBD2	CASSLGVAGRTGELFF	TGTGCCAGCAGCTTAGGGGTAGCGGGGAGAACCGGGGAGCTGTTTTTT
TRBV28	TRBJ2-1	NA	TRBD2	CASSRTSGLNNEQFF	TGTGCCAGCAGTCGGACTAGCGGGCTCAACAATGAGCAGTTCTTC
TRBV7-8	TRBJ2-2	NA	TRBD2	CASSSRTSGRRTGELFF	TGTGCCAGCAGCTCACGGACTAGCGGGAGAAGGACCGGGGAGCTGTTTTTT
TRBV5-1	TRBJ2-2	NA	TRBD2	CASSLGQAGSGELFF	TGCGCCAGCAGCCTCGGTCAAGCGGGATCGGGGGAGCTGTTTTTT
TRBV2	TRBJ1-1	once	NA	CASSTSRARNTEAFF	TGTGCCAGCAGCACGTCCCGAGCGAGGAACACTGAAGCTTTCTTT
TRBV19	TRBJ1-2	once	NA	CASSIFTFSSYGYTF	TGTGCCAGTAGTATTTTCACATTCTCTAGCTATGGCTACACCTTC
TRBV11-3	TRBJ1-1	NA	NA	CASSPPGGPGTEAFF	TGTGCCAGCAGCCCCCCCGGCGGTCCCGGGACTGAAGCTTTCTTT
TRBV6-5	TRBJ2-3	NA	TRBD1	CASSSRTGVVDTQYF	TGTGCCAGCAGTTCGAGGACAGGGGTTGTAGATACGCAGTATTTT
TRBV7-2	TRBJ2-3	NA	TRBD2	CASRPGLDGDTQYF	TGTGCCAGCAGGCCCGGACTAGACGGGGATACGCAGTATTTT
TRBV7-2	TRBJ1-1	NA	TRBD1	CASSLVGTGGRGEAFF	TGTGCCAGCAGCTTAGTTGGGACAGGGGGTAGGGGTGAAGCTTTCTTT
TRBV10-3	TRBJ2-2	NA	TRBD1	CAIRGTGIGGELFF	TGTGCCATCAGGGGGACAGGGATTGGCGGGGAGCTGTTTTTT
TRBV18	TRBJ1-6	NA	NA	CASSPLDGVQDSPLHF	TGTGCCAGCTCACCACTCGACGGGGTGCAGGATTCACCCCTCCACTTT
TRBV9	TRBJ2-2	once	TRBD1	CASPGQGRIGELFF	TGTGCCAGCCCGGGACAGGGGCGGATCGGGGAGCTGTTTTTT